The sequence of this T cell receptor (beta chain) was determined in a study of T cell responses to AZD1222 COVID-19 vaccine. Here immunoSEQ multiplex PCR was the method, and the copy in TCRdb shows in-frame clones only, minus some. Of around 150,000 clones detected, approximately 90% appear once; the ten largest clones hold roughly 4.4%. This CDR3 contains 12 residues. Germline V lookup: CDR1 MDHEN, CDR2 SYDVKM. V gave up 8 bases and J gave up 4 bases, with 12 bases separating them. The chain recombines TRBV28 with TRBJ2-7; D may be TRBD1 (6 bases). Here the sequenced sample was peripheral blood, taken on day 0 of MenACWY control vaccination. This receptor was identified in an adult in good health. CDR3 in DNA: TGTGCCAGCCCCCTCAGGGGATACGAGCAGTACTTC. It translates to CASPLRGYEQYF.